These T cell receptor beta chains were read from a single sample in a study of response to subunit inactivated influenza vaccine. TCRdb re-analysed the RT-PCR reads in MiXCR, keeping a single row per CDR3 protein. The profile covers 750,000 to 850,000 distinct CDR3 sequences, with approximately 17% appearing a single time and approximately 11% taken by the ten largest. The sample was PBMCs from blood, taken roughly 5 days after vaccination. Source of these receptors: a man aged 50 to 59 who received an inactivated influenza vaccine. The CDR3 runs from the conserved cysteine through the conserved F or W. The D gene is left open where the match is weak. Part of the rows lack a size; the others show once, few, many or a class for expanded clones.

cdr3_nt: TGTGCCAGCAGTTTGGGACAGCACTCCTACAATGAGCAGTTCTTC
cdr3_aa: CASSLGQHSYNEQFF
d_call: TRBD1
v_call: TRBV5-5
clone_size: NA
cdr3_length: 15
j_call: TRBJ2-1

cdr3_nt: TGTGCCAGCAGCTTAAGCCGACTAGATACGCAGTATTTT
cdr3_aa: CASSLSRLDTQYF
d_call: NA
v_call: TRBV7-2
clone_size: few
cdr3_length: 13
j_call: TRBJ2-3

cdr3_nt: TGCGCCAGCAGCCAAGATGCTTACACCGGGGAGCTGTTTTTT
cdr3_aa: CASSQDAYTGELFF
d_call: NA
v_call: TRBV4-3
clone_size: few
cdr3_length: 14
j_call: TRBJ2-2

cdr3_nt: TGTGCCAGCAGTTACTCGGGACTCCCCAGGGGGGCCCAGTACTTC
cdr3_aa: CASSYSGLPRGAQYF
d_call: NA
v_call: TRBV6-5
clone_size: NA
cdr3_length: 15
j_call: TRBJ2-5

cdr3_nt: TGCAGTGCTGCGACGACTAGCGGGAGTGAGCAGTACTTC
cdr3_aa: CSAATTSGSEQYF
d_call: TRBD2
v_call: TRBV20-1
clone_size: few
cdr3_length: 13
j_call: TRBJ2-7

cdr3_nt: TGTGCCAGCAGCGTAGCTTTAGGTGAGCAGTTCTTC
cdr3_aa: CASSVALGEQFF
d_call: NA
v_call: TRBV9
clone_size: many
cdr3_length: 12
j_call: TRBJ2-1

cdr3_nt: TGTGCCAGCAGCCACGACCGTGAAGCTTTCTTT
cdr3_aa: CASSHDREAFF
d_call: NA
v_call: TRBV7-2
clone_size: many
cdr3_length: 11
j_call: TRBJ1-1

cdr3_nt: TGTGCCAGCAGCTTAGCGCGCGCCAGGGGGTATCAGCCCCAGCATTTT
cdr3_aa: CASSLARARGYQPQHF
d_call: TRBD1
v_call: TRBV7-8
clone_size: NA
cdr3_length: 16
j_call: TRBJ1-5

cdr3_nt: TGTGCCACCAGTGATTTAGGCCTTCGGGACCAAGAGACCCAGTACTTC
cdr3_aa: CATSDLGLRDQETQYF
d_call: NA
v_call: TRBV24-1
clone_size: few
cdr3_length: 16
j_call: TRBJ2-5

cdr3_nt: TGTGCCAGCAGCTCCACCGGGACAGAAACCCTATATGGCTACACCTTC
cdr3_aa: CASSSTGTETLYGYTF
d_call: TRBD1
v_call: TRBV5-6
clone_size: NA
cdr3_length: 16
j_call: TRBJ1-2

cdr3_nt: TGTGCCAGCAGCCGTGGACTAGCGGGATATGCAGATACGCAGTATTTT
cdr3_aa: CASSRGLAGYADTQYF
d_call: TRBD2
v_call: TRBV16
clone_size: NA
cdr3_length: 16
j_call: TRBJ2-3

cdr3_nt: TGTGCCAGCAGGACCGATCAGCCCCAGCATTTT
cdr3_aa: CASRTDQPQHF
d_call: NA
v_call: TRBV2
clone_size: NA
cdr3_length: 11
j_call: TRBJ1-5

cdr3_nt: TGTGCCAGCCGAAAACGGGGAGAAGGAACCGGGGAGCTGTTTTTT
cdr3_aa: CASRKRGEGTGELFF
d_call: NA
v_call: TRBV12-3/TRBV12-4
clone_size: few
cdr3_length: 15
j_call: TRBJ2-2

cdr3_nt: TGCAGTGCTAGAGATCTCAGTTCCGAGCAGTACTTC
cdr3_aa: CSARDLSSEQYF
d_call: NA
v_call: TRBV20-1
clone_size: few
cdr3_length: 12
j_call: TRBJ2-7

cdr3_nt: TGTGCCAGCAGCGTTGACCGACTAATGAACACTGAAGCTTTCTTT
cdr3_aa: CASSVDRLMNTEAFF
d_call: NA
v_call: TRBV7-2
clone_size: NA
cdr3_length: 15
j_call: TRBJ1-1

cdr3_nt: TGTGCCATCAGAATCAGCAGGGGATACGAGCAGTACTTC
cdr3_aa: CAIRISRGYEQYF
d_call: NA
v_call: TRBV10-3
clone_size: few
cdr3_length: 13
j_call: TRBJ2-7

cdr3_nt: TGTGCCAGCAGCAAACTAGCGGGGAGTGTCGGCGAGCAGTACTTC
cdr3_aa: CASSKLAGSVGEQYF
d_call: TRBD2
v_call: TRBV7-2
clone_size: NA
cdr3_length: 15
j_call: TRBJ2-7

cdr3_nt: TGTGCCAGCAGTTACTCGCGGGGCCTGGAGCAGTTCTTC
cdr3_aa: CASSYSRGLEQFF
d_call: NA
v_call: TRBV6-2/TRBV6-3
clone_size: NA
cdr3_length: 13
j_call: TRBJ2-1

cdr3_nt: TGTGCCACAGAGCGGGGGGGCCTGGCAGATACGCAGTATTTT
cdr3_aa: CATERGGLADTQYF
d_call: TRBD2
v_call: TRBV7-9
clone_size: few
cdr3_length: 14
j_call: TRBJ2-3

cdr3_nt: TGTGCCAGCAGCCTAGATCCCCGGGCATCTTACAATGAGCAGTTCTTC
cdr3_aa: CASSLDPRASYNEQFF
d_call: NA
v_call: TRBV4-2
clone_size: few
cdr3_length: 16
j_call: TRBJ2-1

cdr3_nt: TGTGCCAGCAGTGAAAGCGGGGGGTCTGGGGCCAACGTCCTGACTTTC
cdr3_aa: CASSESGGSGANVLTF
d_call: TRBD2
v_call: TRBV12-3/TRBV12-4
clone_size: few
cdr3_length: 16
j_call: TRBJ2-6

cdr3_nt: TGTGCCAGCAGCTTAGTGTTTACCCAAGAGACCCAGTACTTC
cdr3_aa: CASSLVFTQETQYF
d_call: NA
v_call: TRBV7-6
clone_size: few
cdr3_length: 14
j_call: TRBJ2-5

cdr3_nt: TGTGCCAGCAGTGAGTCTAGCAGCACAGATACGCAGTATTTT
cdr3_aa: CASSESSSTDTQYF
d_call: NA
v_call: TRBV2
clone_size: NA
cdr3_length: 14
j_call: TRBJ2-3

cdr3_nt: TGTGCCAGCAGCTTATGGGGTAGCTCAGATACGCAGTATTTT
cdr3_aa: CASSLWGSSDTQYF
d_call: NA
v_call: TRBV7-2
clone_size: NA
cdr3_length: 14
j_call: TRBJ2-3